The clone carrying this TCR beta chain has a single count. Its target is unknown. CFSE-labeled sorted T cells met regulatory or mature dendritic cells for under 6 days. The data originate from a study of regulatory dendritic cells for organ transplantation. The CDR3 totals 20 residues. Looked up from germline, CDR1 is LGHNA and CDR2 is YNFKEQ. V was clipped by 3 bases and J by 0 bases; unmatched bases: 17. TCRdb keeps only in-frame clones here, not all; method: immunoSEQ multiplex PCR. Of about 20,000 clones listed, 65% to 90% are singletons. Points from the study as a whole: The most alloreactive TCR clonotypes were found in resting memory CD8+ cells.

Material for sequencing was naive CD4+ T cells from blood cultured with dendritic cells. Documented subset: CD45RA+ naive T cells. This clonotype was sampled from a human donor in good health. The rearrangement joins TRBV4-2 to TRBJ1-1; 9 bases line up with TRBD1. The CDR3 reads CASSHRLEPGQGGLNTEAFF. CDR3 in DNA: TGTGCCAGCAGCCATCGATTGGAACCGGGACAGGGAGGTTTGAACACTGAAGCTTTCTTT.